Presented here are 25 T cell receptor beta chains from one specimen sequenced in a study of graft-versus-host responses after intestinal transplantation. Processed graft tissue released its intraepithelial and lamina propria lymphocytes. Libraries were prepared by immunoSEQ multiplex PCR; TCRdb keeps only in-frame clonotypes and omits some of them. The repertoire includes around 17,000 clones, around 82% of them detected once, and 5.5% sits in the top ten. The material sequenced was ileum tissue, taken 17 days after transplant. The receptors were gathered from a human patient who received an intestinal transplant, so some T cells may come from the graft donor.

This clone is a singleton in its sample. The V call is TRBV4-1, the J call TRBJ2-3, with TRBD2 identical over 10 bases. J was trimmed by 1 base and V by 0 bases; bases with no gene match: 4. The CDR3 contains 17 residues. Germline V gene sequence: CDR1 MGHRA, CDR2 YSYEKL. CDR3 nucleotide sequence: TGCGCCAGCAGCCAAGACGGAGCGGGAGGGGGCACAGATACGCAGTATTTT. This codes for CASSQDGAGGGTDTQYF.

This chain links TRBV6-5 with TRBJ2-5, with 7 bases that match TRBD2. In germline, CDR1 is MNHEY, CDR2 SVGAGI. V lost 0 bases, J lost 2 bases, and 6 bases stayed unmatched. This CDR3 contains 16 residues. CDR3 nucleotides: TGTGCCAGCAGTTACTCGACTCTAGCGGTGCAAGAGACCCAGTACTTC. This gives the protein CASSYSTLAVQETQYF.

The chain recombines TRBV7-9 with TRBJ2-1, with 8 bases identical to TRBD2. V gave up 1 base and J gave up 3 bases; unmatched junction bases: 2. Germline CDR1 and CDR2: SEHNR and FQNEAQ (reference sequence). The CDR3 has 15 amino acids. The CDR3 region is CASSLGLALYNEQFF. CDR3 DNA sequence: TGTGCCAGCAGCTTAGGACTAGCGCTCTACAATGAGCAGTTCTTC.

This chain joins TRBV6-5 and TRBJ2-7, with 13 bases fitting TRBD2. The CDR3 is 16 amino acids. Germline loops: CDR1 MNHEY, CDR2 SVGAGI. The junction had 4 bases not matched to a gene; V was cut back by 3 bases and J by 2 bases. The CDR3 bases are TGTGCCAGCAGTTATGGACTAGCGGGGGATCCCTACGAGCAGTACTTC. It specifies CASSYGLAGDPYEQYF.

This clone was counted a single time. The chain joins TRBV4-1 to TRBJ2-7, with D tentatively TRBD2 (5 bases). Trimming took 0 bases from V and 5 from J, leaving 14 bases between them. Germline-derived CDR1 and CDR2 are MGHRA and YSYEKL. CDR3 length: 15 amino acids. The CDR3 DNA follows: TGCGCCAGCAGCCAAGATACTTGGGAGTTGGACGAGCAGTACTTC. It specifies CASSQDTWELDEQYF.

The chain is built from TRBV6-5 and TRBJ2-1, with 11 bases lining up with TRBD1. Per the germline V gene, CDR1 is MNHEY and CDR2 is SVGAGI. Losses at the gene ends were 2 bases for V and 8 bases for J; bases not matched to a gene: 5. CDR3 size: 15 residues. CDR3 DNA: TGTGCCAGCAGTTACATGGGACAGGGGGACGATGAGCAGTTCTTC. It codes for CASSYMGQGDDEQFF.

J is TRBJ2-1 and V is TRBV28, with 8 bases identical to TRBD2. The CDR3 sequence is 18 residues long. V lost 1 base to trimming and J lost 7 bases; unmatched junction nucleotides: 15. The germline V gene encodes CDR1 MDHEN and CDR2 SYDVKM. CDR3 sequence reads: CASSLFPRLAGRGNEQFF. Written as DNA, the CDR3 is TGTGCCAGCAGTTTATTCCCCAGGCTAGCGGGCCGGGGGAATGAGCAGTTCTTC.

This clone was counted once. This chain joins TRBV7-3 and TRBJ1-1; D not certain. V was cut by 3 bases and J by 1 base, with 9 bases left in between. Germline V gives CDR1 SGHTA, CDR2 FQGTGA. The CDR3 contains 14 residues. For the CDR3, the DNA is TGTGCCAGCAGCTTCCTTTTAAGGAACACTGAAGCTTTCTTT. Protein product: CASSFLLRNTEAFF.

The chain couples TRBV7-9 to TRBJ2-4; TRBD1 matches 9 bases. This CDR3 contains 14 residues. Unmatched junction bases numbered 7, after V lost 6 bases and J lost 7 bases. Per the germline V gene, CDR1 is SEHNR and CDR2 is FQNEAQ (reference sequence). The CDR3 nucleotides are TGTGCCAGCAGTCCACAGGGGGCAGCGAACATTCAGTACTTC. This encodes CASSPQGAANIQYF.

This chain links TRBV28 with TRBJ1-6; D not certain. This CDR3 is built from 14 residues. V dropped 3 bases and J dropped 7 bases, with 10 bases sitting between them. Germline V gene data show CDR1 as MDHEN and CDR2 as SYDVKM. CDR3 nucleotide sequence: TGTGCCAGCAGTTTTGGCGCTCCCAATTCACCCCTCCACTTT. Its protein product is CASSFGAPNSPLHF.

The chain joins TRBV4-3 to TRBJ1-2; 7 positions agree with TRBD1. Trimming cost V 1 base and J 7 bases; bases outside gene matches: 9. This CDR3 contains 15 residues. From germline, CDR1 is LGHNA and CDR2 YSLEER. The CDR3 region is CASSQVRQGGRGYTF. In nucleotides, the CDR3 is TGCGCCAGCAGCCAAGTCCGACAGGGTGGCCGTGGCTACACCTTC.

The gene calls are TRBV19 and TRBJ1-1, with TRBD1 as a possible D gene (5 bases). Trimming left V 3 bases short and J 3 bases short, with 8 bases between. The CDR3 is made up of 13 amino acids. CDR1 is LNHDA and CDR2 is SQIVND in the germline V gene (reference sequence). DNA of the CDR3: TGTGCCAGTAGTATTGGACAAGACACTGAAGCTTTCTTT. This gives the protein CASSIGQDTEAFF.

The rearrangement links TRBV6-1 to TRBJ2-7; 10 bases align to TRBD1. V shed 1 base, J shed 3 bases, and the junction held 3 bases outside the gene matches. Germline-derived CDR1 and CDR2 are MNHNS and SASEGT. This CDR3 region has 15 residues. CDR3 nucleotide sequence: TGTGCCAGCAGTGAAGGACAGGGGGCTATCTACGAGCAGTACTTC. Protein product: CASSEGQGAIYEQYF.

V gene TRBV30 combines with J gene TRBJ2-1; perhaps TRBD1 as D (5 bases). Germline assignment: CDR1 GTSNPN and CDR2 SVGIG (reference sequence). Trimming left V 0 bases short and J 6 bases short, with 24 bases between. The CDR3 consists of 18 residues. The CDR3 nucleotides read TGTGCCTGGAGTGTATCGGGTGGTGGGAAGGGGCCGCTCAATGAGCAGTTCTTC. It codes for CAWSVSGGGKGPLNEQFF.

The V and J genes are TRBV29-1 and TRBJ2-7; D not certain. Per germline, CDR1 SQVTM and CDR2 ANQGSEA. CDR3 size: 11 residues. The V and J ends lost 4 bases and 0 bases respectively, with 4 bases between them. As DNA, the CDR3 is TGCAGCGTTGGAGACTCCTACGAGCAGTACTTC. It encodes CSVGDSYEQYF.

The V and J genes are TRBV5-1 and TRBJ2-1; D uncertain. V shed 2 bases and J shed 7 bases, with 13 bases lying between them. This CDR3 is 14 amino acids long. The germline V gene has CDR1 SGHRS and CDR2 YFSETQ. CDR3 in DNA: TGCGCCAGCAGCTTAAATTCGAGGAGTAATGAGCAGTTCTTC. Translation: CASSLNSRSNEQFF.

The CDR3 is CASSRKGRGGGYTF. The CDR3 nucleotides are TGTGCCAGCAGCCGCAAAGGGAGGGGAGGTGGCTACACCTTC. J is TRBJ1-2 and V is TRBV4-2; possibly TRBD1 for D (5 bases). The V end was cut by 4 bases, the J end by 7 bases, with 16 bases between. Germline lookup yields CDR1 LGHNA and CDR2 YNFKEQ. The CDR3 extends over 14 amino acids.

This chain joins TRBV30 and TRBJ1-1, with no clear D. V was cut by 0 bases and J by 3 bases, with 26 bases left in between. The CDR3 covers 19 residues. Per germline, CDR1 GTSNPN and CDR2 SVGIG (reference sequence). CDR3 in amino acids: CAWSVQTSGVGREHTEAFF. The CDR3 region has the DNA TGTGCCTGGAGTGTACAAACGAGTGGTGTAGGGCGGGAACACACTGAAGCTTTCTTT.

The J gene is TRBJ2-3, the V gene TRBV7-9, with 8 bases aligning to TRBD1. This CDR3 has 13 residues. Looked up from germline, CDR1 is SEHNR and CDR2 is FQNEAQ (reference sequence). V trimming: 4 bases; J trimming: 5 bases; junction bases outside the gene matches: 2. For the CDR3, the DNA is TGTGCCAGCAGCTCGACAGGGGAAGATACGCAGTATTTT. As protein: CASSSTGEDTQYF.

The gene calls are TRBV15 and TRBJ2-7; 8 bases agree with TRBD1. The V gene end was trimmed by 6 bases and the J gene end by 3 bases; junction bases not matched to a gene: 7. The V gene's germline CDR1 is LNHNV and CDR2 YYDKDF (reference sequence). The CDR3 length is 14 residues. CDR3 sequence reads: CATSQTGAVYEQYF. The CDR3 DNA reads TGTGCCACCAGTCAGACAGGGGCGGTCTACGAGCAGTACTTC. The variable domain in full, with the rest retrieved from reference TRBV15 and TRBJ2-7, is DAMVIQNPRYQVTQFGKPVTLSCSQTLNHNVMYWYQQKSSQAPKLLFHYYDKDFNNEADTPDNFQSRRPNTSFCFLDIRSPGLGDTAMYLCATSQTGAVYEQYFGPGTRLTVT.

V is TRBV4-1 and J is TRBJ1-2; TRBD1 aligns across 9 bases. Germline CDR1 is MGHRA and CDR2 is YSYEKL. Trimming took 1 base from V and 5 from J; bases not matched to a gene: 2. The CDR3 length is 14 residues. The CDR3 DNA reads as TGCGCCAGCAGCCAAGCCGGGACAGGGTATGGCTACACCTTC. Translation gives CASSQAGTGYGYTF.

J is TRBJ2-7 and V is TRBV7-8; 12 bases line up with TRBD2. Germline lookup yields CDR1 SGHVS and CDR2 FQNEAQ. V trimming: 5 bases; J trimming: 6 bases; junction bases outside the gene matches: 11. The CDR3 has 16 residues. The CDR3 loop is CASSSLAATSGSEQYF. Written as DNA, the CDR3 is TGTGCCAGCAGCAGCTTGGCGGCGACTAGCGGGAGCGAGCAGTACTTC. Full variable domain (rest looked up from reference TRBV7-8 and TRBJ2-7): GAGVSQSPRYKVAKRGQDVALRCDPISGHVSLFWYQQALGQGPEFLTYFQNEAQLDKSGLPSDRFFAERPEGSVSTLKIQRTQQEDSAVYLCASSSLAATSGSEQYFGPGTRLTVT.

V and J are TRBV19 and TRBJ1-1; 9 bases are a match to TRBD1. The ends lost 9 bases at V and 5 bases at J; junction bases unmatched: 4. CDR1 LNHDA and CDR2 SQIVND come from the germline V gene (reference sequence). This CDR3 has 12 amino acids. The CDR3 sequence is CASDDRGTEAFF. CDR3 bases: TGTGCCAGCGACGACAGGGGGACTGAAGCTTTCTTT.

V gene TRBV19 combines with J gene TRBJ2-3, with TRBD1 matching 9 bases. The trim removed 1 base at V and 0 bases at J, leaving 5 bases unmatched. The CDR3 consists of 17 residues. The V gene's germline CDR1 is LNHDA and CDR2 SQIVND (reference sequence). The CDR3 region has the DNA TGTGCCAGTAGTATAGGGGGAACAGGGGGCAGCACAGATACGCAGTATTTT. It specifies CASSIGGTGGSTDTQYF.

This chain links TRBV9 with TRBJ2-5; D remains ambiguous. The germline V gene encodes CDR1 SGDLS and CDR2 YYNGEE. This CDR3 comprises 14 residues. V was shortened by 2 bases and J by 4 bases, with 12 bases between the two germline ends. The CDR3 nucleotides are TGTGCCAGCAGCGTTTTTGGACGAGCAGAGACCCAGTACTTC. This codes for CASSVFGRAETQYF. The full variable domain, completed using reference TRBV9 and TRBJ2-5, is DSGVTQTPKHLITATGQRVTLRCSPRSGDLSVYWYQQSLDQGLQFLIQYYNGEERAKGNILERFSAQQFPDLHSELNLSSLELGDSALYFCASSVFGRAETQYFGPGTRLLVL.